This T cell receptor beta chain was identified during a study of blood T cell repertoires in COVID-19. Study as a whole: The samples span acute and convalescent COVID-19 from the United States, Italy and Spain.

In the study's own analysis: Amplification from reference gene primers served as the basis for estimated nucleated cell counts. Profiled with immunoSEQ multiplex PCR; TCRdb holds only in-frame clones, not every one. V and J calls and clone size are those listed in that table; D and trimming were worked out from the DNA. In the table there are some 210,000 clones, about 92% of which are singletons. The CDR3 loop spans 15 amino acids. Per the germline V gene, CDR1 is MDHEN and CDR2 is SYDVKM. V lost 6 bases, J lost 3 bases, and 7 bases stayed unmatched. This sequence originates from a man younger than 40 with acute or convalescent COVID-19. Sample: peripheral blood. The V call is TRBV28, the J call TRBJ1-5; 8 bases agree with TRBD1. CDR3 sequence reads: CASSLDRAINQPQHF. The DNA for the CDR3 is TGTGCCAGCAGCCTGGACAGGGCCATCAATCAGCCCCAGCATTTT. The whole variable domain, filled in from reference TRBV28 and TRBJ1-5, reads DVKVTQSSRYLVKRTGEKVFLECVQDMDHENMFWYRQDPGLGLRLIYFSYDVKMKEKGDIPEGYSVSREKKERFSLILESASTNQTSMYLCASSLDRAINQPQHFGDGTRLSIL.